One and the same sample provided the 16 T cell receptor beta chains below, sequenced in a study of T cells after yellow fever vaccination (dated by TCRdb to about 2019). What this sample's treatment or condition label stands for: live attenuated yellow fever vaccine strain. Libraries were prepared through 5' RACE. Instrument used: Illumina NovaSeq 6000. TCRdb reran the public reads through fastp at Q25 and MiXCR, keeping productive beta chains. Each entry merges the rows of one CDR3 protein and shows their most common DNA and genes. This sample is represented by about 170,000 distinct CDR3 sequences; approximately 11% of them were singletons. The biggest ten clones account for about 40% of the sample. Specimen: CD8+ T cells sorted from PBMCs, collected 15 days after the yellow fever booster vaccination. These receptors were collected from a man between 18 and 29 years old who received the YFV17D yellow fever vaccine.

This chain links TRBV4-1 with TRBJ1-2, with a weak D call TRBD1 (5 bases). Between the trimmed V and J ends, which lost 2 bases and 7 bases, there was a span of 14 bases. The CDR3 loop spans 14 amino acids. Germline values: CDR1 MGHRA, CDR2 YSYEKL. This chain's CDR3 is CASSQKDGGSGYTF. For the CDR3, the DNA is TGCGCCAGCAGCCAAAAGGACGGGGGAAGTGGCTACACCTTC.

This clonotype was seen a handful of times. The J gene is TRBJ1-5, the V gene TRBV3-1; D not certain. Trimming pared 1 base from V and 2 bases from J, leaving 9 bases between. From germline, CDR1 is LGHDT and CDR2 YNNKEL (reference sequence). CDR3 size: 15 residues. CDR3 sequence (DNA): TGTGCCAGCAGCCAAGGTTCAGAGGGCAATCAGCCCCAGCATTTT. Amino acids: CASSQGSEGNQPQHF. The full variable domain, its missing parts supplied by reference TRBV3-1 and TRBJ1-5, is DTAVSQTPKYLVTQMGNDKSIKCEQNLGHDTMYWYKQDSKKFLKIMFSYNNKELIINETVPNRFSPKSPDKAHLNLHINSLELGDSAVYFCASSQGSEGNQPQHFGDGTRLSIL.

This clonotype was seen only a few times. This chain uses TRBV27 with TRBJ1-5; D unclear. Trimming removed 5 bases from V and 5 bases from J, with 13 bases in between. Germline CDR1 MNHEY, CDR2 SMNVEV (reference sequence). The CDR3 sequence is 14 residues long. This CDR3 reads CASSPGSLYQPQHF. CDR3 coding DNA: TGTGCCAGCAGTCCCGGGTCCCTGTATCAGCCCCAGCATTTT.

The chain carries TRBV5-4 and TRBJ2-3; no firm D call. V lost 0 bases to trimming and J lost 4 bases, with 12 bases between them. Germline assignment: CDR1 SGHNT and CDR2 YYREEE (reference sequence). CDR3 length: 15 residues. The CDR3 DNA reads TGTGCCAGCAGCTTGGGCCAAACTGGGGCAGATACGCAGTATTTT. It codes for CASSLGQTGADTQYF.

The chain employs TRBV10-3 and TRBJ1-2; D remains unclear. The V gene's germline CDR1 is ENHRY and CDR2 SYGVKD. CDR3 length: 16 amino acids. Trimming took 3 bases from V and 5 from J, leaving 19 bases between them. The CDR3 coding sequence is TGTGCCATCAGTGATCACGATGAAACACCGAAGTATGGCTACACCTTC. The encoded protein is CAISDHDETPKYGYTF.

There are many counts of this clonotype. This chain uses TRBV7-9 with TRBJ2-4, with 10 positions matching TRBD1. Germline V gives CDR1 SEHNR, CDR2 FQNEAQ (reference sequence). Trimming at V came to 3 bases and at J to 4 bases, leaving 3 bases not matched to a gene. CDR3 length: 15 amino acids. CDR3 bases: TGTGCCAGCAGCTTGTTGGGACAGGGGAAAAACATTCAGTACTTC. Amino acid sequence: CASSLLGQGKNIQYF. Supplemented by reference TRBV7-9 and TRBJ2-4, the full variable domain reads DTGVSQNPRHKITKRGQNVTFRCDPISEHNRLYWYRQTLGQGPEFLTYFQNEAQLEKSRLLSDRFSAERPKGSFSTLEIQRTEQGDSAMYLCASSLLGQGKNIQYFGAGTRLSVL.

The rearrangement joins TRBV2 to TRBJ2-7; 8 bases map to TRBD1. Germline trimming cut 0 bases from V and 1 base from J; bases unmatched to any gene: 2. Germline V CDR1 and CDR2: SNHLY, FYNNEI. The CDR3 runs to 15 residues. This CDR3 reads CASSEANRGSYEQYF. The CDR3 bases are TGTGCCAGCAGTGAAGCCAACAGGGGGTCCTACGAGCAGTACTTC.

The rearrangement uses TRBV3-1 and TRBJ2-3; D unclear. The germline CDR1 and CDR2 sequences are LGHDT and YNNKEL (reference sequence). Trimming shortened V by 0 bases and J by 1 base, and 17 bases separated the two germline ends. The CDR3 covers 18 residues. The CDR3: CASSQDPQIHLGTDTQYF. CDR3 in DNA: TGTGCCAGCAGCCAAGACCCACAGATCCACCTTGGCACAGATACGCAGTATTTT.

The chain combines TRBV27 with TRBJ2-1, with TRBD2 matching over 10 bases. CDR3 length: 16 amino acids. The germline CDR1 and CDR2 sequences are MNHEY and SMNVEV (reference sequence). With 5 bases clipped from V and 8 bases from J, the junction kept 12 bases outside the gene matches. In DNA, the CDR3 is TGTGCCAGCAGTCCCCAACTAGCGGGGATCTTCGATGAGCAGTTCTTC. Translating it yields CASSPQLAGIFDEQFF.

This clonotype was seen repeatedly, ten times or more. This sequence joins TRBV6-2 or TRBV6-3 and TRBJ2-1; 7 bases match TRBD2. J was trimmed by 7 bases and V by 3 bases; bases with no gene match: 6. This CDR3 is built from 14 residues. Germline-derived CDR1 and CDR2 are MNHEY and SVGEGT. The CDR3 region is CASSYFGGRNEQFF. For the CDR3, the DNA is TGTGCCAGCAGTTATTTCGGGGGGAGAAATGAGCAGTTCTTC.

V and J are TRBV9 and TRBJ2-2, with a weak D call TRBD2 (5 bases). The V end was cut by 6 bases, the J end by 0 bases, with 6 bases between. Germline V gene lookup returns CDR1 SGDLS and CDR2 YYNGEE. The CDR3 is 13 amino acids. The CDR3 sequence: CASKGANTGELFF. The CDR3, as DNA: TGTGCCAGCAAGGGAGCGAACACCGGGGAGCTGTTTTTT.

The rearrangement uses TRBV29-1 and TRBJ2-1, with D tentatively TRBD2 (5 bases). The CDR3 contains 11 residues. The V and J ends lost 6 bases and 9 bases respectively, with 12 bases between them. Per germline, CDR1 SQVTM and CDR2 ANQGSEA. The CDR3 bases are TGCAGCGTCGGCGAGGGTCGTGAGCAGTTCTTC. It is translated as CSVGEGREQFF.

This clonotype occurred many times. The chain carries TRBV20-1 and TRBJ2-7, with 11 positions matching TRBD2. The V and J ends lost 6 bases and 4 bases, in that order; junction bases with no gene match: 8. The length of the CDR3 is 14 residues. From germline, CDR1 is DFQATT and CDR2 SNEGSKA (reference sequence). In DNA form, the CDR3 reads TGCAGTGCCGCGACTAGCGGGGTCAAGTACGAGCAGTACTTC. Its translation: CSAATSGVKYEQYF.

The CDR3 protein is CASSLPENRVDTGELFF. CDR3 DNA: TGTGCCAGCAGCTTACCGGAGAACAGGGTTGACACCGGGGAGCTGTTTTTT. The chain links TRBV7-8 to TRBJ2-2, with D perhaps matching TRBD1 (6 bases). Germline V gene data show CDR1 as SGHVS and CDR2 as FQNEAQ. The CDR3 runs 17 residues. V lost 2 bases to trimming and J lost 3 bases, with 16 bases between them.

This clonotype came up a few times. The chain employs TRBV5-4 and TRBJ2-3; 8 bases map to TRBD2. This CDR3 has 15 amino acids. Germline lookup yields CDR1 SGHNT and CDR2 YYREEE (reference sequence). The V gene end was trimmed by 5 bases and the J gene end by 1 base; junction bases not matched to a gene: 6. The CDR3 bases are TGTGCCAGCAGTCCCGGGACTAGGGGCACAGATACGCAGTATTTT. Translating it yields CASSPGTRGTDTQYF.

The chain couples TRBV7-9 to TRBJ2-7, with a weak D call TRBD2 (5 bases). The CDR3 length is 13 residues. V lost 4 bases and J lost 3, with 10 bases in between. The germline gives CDR1 SEHNR, CDR2 FQNEAQ (reference sequence). DNA for the CDR3: TGTGCCAGCAGCTCTGGAGGTCGCTACGAGCAGTACGTC. Protein: CASSSGGRYEQYV.